The 13 T cell receptor beta chains listed next were all sequenced from one sample in a study of cytomegalovirus exposure and HLA in healthy donors. Profiling relied on immunoSEQ multiplex PCR, and the TCRdb table lists in-frame clones only, not all of them. The sample has around 190,000 clones; about 85% are singletons. Input material: PBMCs. All receptors derive from a man between 18 and 29 years old in good health and CMV-seropositive.

The chain employs TRBV2 and TRBJ1-1, with D possibly matching TRBD1 (5 bases). Between the trimmed V and J ends, which lost 10 bases and 1 base, there was a span of 16 bases. The CDR3 loop spans 14 amino acids. Germline assignment: CDR1 SNHLY and CDR2 FYNNEI. The DNA for the CDR3 is TGTGCCACCCTGGAGGGGAGCGAGAACACTGAAGCTTTCTTT. Protein sequence: CATLEGSENTEAFF.

As regards this clone: The same CDR3 is also encoded by other DNA sequences in this sample. The chain carries TRBV5-1 and TRBJ1-2; perhaps TRBD1 as D (5 bases). The V and J ends lost 0 bases and 2 bases respectively, with 5 bases between them. CDR3 size: 13 residues. Germline lookup yields CDR1 SGHRS and CDR2 YFSETQ. CDR3 in amino acids: CASSLGQNYGYTF. The CDR3 coding sequence is TGCGCCAGCAGCTTGGGACAGAACTATGGCTACACCTTC.

The chain carries TRBV28 and TRBJ1-1, with 7 bases lining up with TRBD1. V lost 6 bases and J lost 3; bases outside the gene matches: 7. The CDR3 totals 14 residues. The germline V gene encodes CDR1 MDHEN and CDR2 SYDVKM. The CDR3 reads CASRGADRYTEAFF. CDR3 coding DNA: TGTGCCAGCAGGGGGGCGGACAGGTACACTGAAGCTTTCTTT.

The rearrangement uses TRBV6-6 and TRBJ2-7, with a tentative D call TRBD1 (5 bases). Germline V gene data show CDR1 as MNHNY and CDR2 as SVGAGI (reference sequence). The CDR3 has 15 amino acids. V dropped 0 bases and J dropped 2 bases, with 11 bases sitting between them. DNA for the CDR3: TGTGCCAGCAGTTACTCGCGCCAGACAGCCTACGAGCAGTACTTC. Its translation is CASSYSRQTAYEQYF.

V and J are TRBV5-1 and TRBJ2-4; a possible D gene is TRBD2 (6 bases). V was pared by 0 bases and J by 9 bases, with 16 bases between. This CDR3 spans 15 amino acids. Germline assignment: CDR1 SGHRS and CDR2 YFSETQ. The CDR3 DNA follows: TGCGCCAGCAGCTTGGCAACGGGAGATCTGGGCATTCAGTACTTC. This translates into CASSLATGDLGIQYF.

This clone has just a few counts. The rearrangement links TRBV19 to TRBJ1-1; 8 nucleotides agree with TRBD1. Germline V lookup: CDR1 LNHDA, CDR2 SQIVND (reference sequence). The CDR3 length is 15 residues. V lost 5 bases and J lost 1; bases outside the gene matches: 6. The CDR3: CASSSGQGPNTEAFF. DNA of the CDR3: TGTGCCAGTAGTTCCGGACAGGGCCCGAACACTGAAGCTTTCTTT. The full variable domain, its missing parts supplied by reference TRBV19 and TRBJ1-1, is DGGITQSPKYLFRKEGQNVTLSCEQNLNHDAMYWYRQDPGQGLRLIYYSQIVNDFQKGDIAEGYSVSREKKESFPLTVTSAQKNPTAFYLCASSSGQGPNTEAFFGQGTRLTVV.

The CDR3 DNA follows: TGTGCCAGCAGCTTAAACTCAGGGCGTCAGCCCCAGCATTTT. It translates to CASSLNSGRQPQHF. J is TRBJ1-5 and V is TRBV7-8, with D possibly matching TRBD1 (5 bases). The germline V gene encodes CDR1 SGHVS and CDR2 FQNEAQ. With 2 bases removed from V and 6 bases from J, the gap between germline ends came to 11 bases. The CDR3 is 14 amino acids.

In its sample, this clone was seen a few times. This rearrangement joins TRBV5-4 to TRBJ1-2; D uncertain. The CDR3 has 13 residues. The ends were cut back, 4 bases at V and 2 bases at J, with 9 bases in the middle. Germline V CDR1 and CDR2: SGHNT, YYREEE (reference sequence). The CDR3 DNA is TGTGCCAGCAGCGAGGGCCCAAACTATGGCTACACCTTC. Amino acid sequence: CASSEGPNYGYTF.

CDR3 residues: CASSRLGTGGDEQYF. The CDR3 DNA is TGTGCCAGCAGTCGACTCGGGACAGGGGGTGACGAGCAGTACTTC. The V gene is TRBV6-5, the J gene TRBJ2-7, with 11 bases aligning to TRBD1. Unmatched junction bases numbered 8, after V lost 5 bases and J lost 5 bases. This CDR3 contains 15 residues. Germline V gene data show CDR1 as MNHEY and CDR2 as SVGAGI.

J is TRBJ1-1 and V is TRBV9, with no clear D. The CDR3 consists of 12 residues. The ends were cut back, 7 bases at V and 1 base at J, with 8 bases in the middle. Germline CDR1 and CDR2: SGDLS and YYNGEE. The CDR3 sequence: CASGESNTEAFF. CDR3 nucleotides: TGTGCCAGCGGTGAGTCGAACACTGAAGCTTTCTTT.

CDR3 nucleotide sequence: TGCAGCGTTGAAACTAGCGGCTCCTACGAGCAGTACTTC. This gives the protein CSVETSGSYEQYF. The chain employs TRBV29-1 and TRBJ2-7; 8 nucleotides align to TRBD2. Unmatched junction bases numbered 0, after V lost 2 bases and J lost 0 bases. CDR3 length: 13 amino acids. Per germline, CDR1 SQVTM and CDR2 ANQGSEA.

The chain recombines TRBV9 with TRBJ1-2; D perhaps matches TRBD1 (5 bases). CDR1 SGDLS and CDR2 YYNGEE come from the germline V gene. V lost 2 bases, J lost 3 bases, and 8 bases lay in between. The CDR3 length is 13 residues. DNA for the CDR3: TGTGCCAGCAGCGTCTCCAGGGACTATGGCTACACCTTC. Translation: CASSVSRDYGYTF.

This CDR3 is CASRGTSGHSYEQYF. In nucleotides, the CDR3 is TGTGCCAGCAGGGGGACTAGCGGGCACTCCTACGAGCAGTACTTC. V usage is TRBV6-1 and J usage is TRBJ2-7; 12 bases are a match to TRBD2. V lost 6 bases to trimming and J lost 0 bases; unmatched junction nucleotides: 3. The CDR3 spans 15 residues. Germline V gene lookup returns CDR1 MNHNS and CDR2 SASEGT.